A single sample gave rise to the 2 T cell receptor beta chains below, sequenced in a study of blood T cell repertoires in COVID-19 (dated by TCRdb to 2018 to 2020). Receptor libraries were prepared by the immunoSEQ multiplex PCR assay. The source is immuneACCESS, and TCRdb retained only in-frame sequences with V and J called. Part of the clones is not carried over; for the studies checked, unresolved V genes explain less than half of this, and the remainder is unexplained. A total of 350,000 to 450,000 clones appear in this sample, under 90% of them only once. About 1.8% of the sample goes to the ten largest clones. Specimen: PBMCs or T cells enriched from blood (not recorded which). The origin of the receptors is a woman in her 30s who had recovered from COVID-19.

A single count supports this clone. CDR3 residues: CASSLLGLAGDTDTQYF. CDR3 DNA: TGTGCCAGCAGCTTGTTAGGGCTAGCGGGGGACACAGATACGCAGTATTTT. This chain joins TRBV5-6 and TRBJ2-3; TRBD2 matches at 10 bases. The junction had 7 bases not matched to a gene; V was cut back by 1 base and J by 2 bases. Germline assignment: CDR1 SGHDT and CDR2 YYEEEE. There are 17 residues in the CDR3.

This clone was seen just once. The V gene is TRBV3-1 (or the pseudogene TRBV3-2), the J gene TRBJ1-2; 11 bases fit TRBD1. J lost 6 bases, V lost 3 bases, and 6 bases had no gene match. The CDR3 spans 15 residues. The V gene's germline CDR1 is LGHDT and CDR2 YNNKEL (reference sequence). In DNA form, the CDR3 reads TGTGCCAGCAGCCACGACGTGGACAGGGGGCATGGCTACACCTTC. Its translation: CASSHDVDRGHGYTF.